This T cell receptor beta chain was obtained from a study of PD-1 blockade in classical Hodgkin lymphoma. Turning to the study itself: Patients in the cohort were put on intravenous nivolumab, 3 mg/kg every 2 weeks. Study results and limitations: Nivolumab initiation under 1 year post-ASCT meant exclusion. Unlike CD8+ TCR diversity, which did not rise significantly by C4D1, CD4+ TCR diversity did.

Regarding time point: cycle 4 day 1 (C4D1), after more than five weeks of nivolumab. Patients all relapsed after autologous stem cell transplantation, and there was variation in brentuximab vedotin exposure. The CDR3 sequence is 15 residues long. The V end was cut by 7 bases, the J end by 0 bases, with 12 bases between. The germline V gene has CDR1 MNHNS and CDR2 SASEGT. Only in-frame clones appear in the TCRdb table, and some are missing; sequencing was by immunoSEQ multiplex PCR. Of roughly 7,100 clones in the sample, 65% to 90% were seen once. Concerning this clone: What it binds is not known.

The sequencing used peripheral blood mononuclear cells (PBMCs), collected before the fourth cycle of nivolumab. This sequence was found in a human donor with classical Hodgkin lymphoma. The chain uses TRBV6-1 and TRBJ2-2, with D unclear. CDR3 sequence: CASTRKHTNTGELFF. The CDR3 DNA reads TGTGCCAGCACACGGAAACATACGAACACCGGGGAGCTGTTTTTT.